Listed here are 12 T cell receptor beta chains from one sample, sequenced in a study of T cells in localized non-small cell lung cancer. Libraries were prepared by immunoSEQ multiplex PCR; TCRdb keeps only in-frame clonotypes and omits some of them. The table includes some 1,400 clones, less than 25% detected once. Material: normal lung tissue next to the tumor, obtained before any cancer treatment. These receptors all come from a male donor at least 60 years old with stage I squamous cell lung carcinoma.

Sample share makes this clone medium-sized. The chain carries TRBV11-3 and TRBJ2-2; 8 bases are a match to TRBD2. Germline trimming cut 3 bases from V and 6 bases from J; bases unmatched to any gene: 12. The CDR3 totals 17 residues. Germline loops: CDR1 SGHNT, CDR2 YENEEA. The CDR3 sequence: CASSLDPQRERAGELFF. In nucleotides, the CDR3 is TGTGCCAGCAGCTTGGACCCCCAGCGGGAGCGGGCCGGGGAGCTGTTTTTT.

This clone has a count of ten or more. The rearrangement uses TRBV11-3 and TRBJ2-5; 10 nucleotides match TRBD2. The CDR3 contains 17 residues. The V gene's germline CDR1 is SGHNT and CDR2 YENEEA. V gave up 0 bases and J gave up 1 base; unmatched junction bases: 5. The CDR3 loop reads CASSLDPSGGPQETQYF. The CDR3, as DNA: TGTGCCAGCAGCTTAGACCCTAGCGGGGGACCCCAAGAGACCCAGTACTTC. The full variable domain, its missing parts supplied by reference TRBV11-3 and TRBJ2-5, is EAGVVQSPRYKIIEKKQPVAFWCNPISGHNTLYWYLQNLGQGPELLIRYENEEAVDDSQLPKDRFSAERLKGVDSTLKIQPAELGDSAVYLCASSLDPSGGPQETQYFGPGTRLLVL.

This clone came up once. V usage is TRBV19 and J usage is TRBJ1-3; 10 bases line up with TRBD1. The V and J ends lost 3 bases and 8 bases, in that order; junction bases with no gene match: 10. The CDR3 contains 16 residues. CDR1 is LNHDA, CDR2 SQIVND, per germline (reference sequence). CDR3 in amino acids: CASSIFDRGLEDTIYF. The CDR3 nucleotides are TGTGCCAGTAGTATCTTCGACAGGGGGCTCGAGGACACCATATATTTT. Full variable domain (missing parts from reference TRBV19 and TRBJ1-3): DGGITQSPKYLFRKEGQNVTLSCEQNLNHDAMYWYRQDPGQGLRLIYYSQIVNDFQKGDIAEGYSVSREKKESFPLTVTSAQKNPTAFYLCASSIFDRGLEDTIYFGEGSWLTVV.

V is TRBV28 and J is TRBJ1-4, with 7 positions matching TRBD1. J lost 7 bases, V lost 5 bases, and 13 bases had no gene match. CDR3 size: 16 residues. Per germline, CDR1 MDHEN and CDR2 SYDVKM. Here the CDR3 DNA reads TGTGCCAGCAGTCCCTCACGACAGGGCCAGGGTGAAAAACTGTTTTTT. Its protein is CASSPSRQGQGEKLFF.

This clone qualifies as medium-sized. V usage is TRBV7-2 and J usage is TRBJ2-7; D remains ambiguous. The CDR3 sequence is 13 residues long. In germline, CDR1 is SGHTA, CDR2 FQGNSA. V lost 3 bases and J 7 bases, leaving 13 bases between the germline ends. CDR3 loop: CASSFRSKEEQYV. CDR3 nucleotide sequence: TGTGCCAGCAGCTTCCGGTCGAAGGAAGAGCAGTACGTC.

The chain recombines TRBV19 with TRBJ1-1, with 8 positions matching TRBD1. V shed 1 base and J 0 bases; nucleotides not matched to a gene: 4. This CDR3 has 16 residues. CDR1 and CDR2 (germline): LNHDA, SQIVND (reference sequence). The CDR3 DNA sequence: TGTGCCAGTAGTATAGGATGGGGACAGGTGAACACTGAAGCTTTCTTT. Translation: CASSIGWGQVNTEAFF.

The V and J genes are TRBV6-8 and TRBJ2-7; the D call may be TRBD1 or TRBD2 (5 bases each). Per the germline V gene, CDR1 is MNHGY and CDR2 is SAAAGT. This CDR3 comprises 15 residues. CDR3 in amino acids: CASSDSGRSSYEQYV. The DNA for the CDR3 is TGTGCCAGCAGTGACTCGGGACGGAGCTCCTACGAGCAGTACGTC.

Sample share makes this clone medium-sized. V and J are TRBV9 and TRBJ2-3, with D unclear. V was clipped by 5 bases and J by 0 bases, with 7 bases between them. The CDR3 covers 13 residues. CDR1 and CDR2 (germline): SGDLS, YYNGEE. The CDR3 is CASSEGSTDTQYF. The CDR3 DNA follows: TGTGCCAGCAGTGAAGGGAGCACAGATACGCAGTATTTT.

Judged by abundance, this clone is medium-sized (0.01 to 0.1%). The V call is TRBV7-8, the J call TRBJ1-2; D unresolved. Trimming pared 2 bases from V and 3 bases from J, leaving 7 bases between. Germline CDR1 reads SGHVS; CDR2 reads FQNEAQ. CDR3 length equals 13 residues. In DNA, the CDR3 is TGTGCCAGCAGCTTATATGTAGACTATGGCTACACCTTC. Its translation: CASSLYVDYGYTF. Combining the CDR3 with reference TRBV7-8 and TRBJ1-2 gives the whole variable domain GAGVSQSPRYKVAKRGQDVALRCDPISGHVSLFWYQQALGQGPEFLTYFQNEAQLDKSGLPSDRFFAERPEGSVSTLKIQRTQQEDSAVYLCASSLYVDYGYTFGSGTRLTVV.

This clone came up a few times. A junction boundary mismatches the germline segment, possibly from a read error. V usage is TRBV11-3 and J usage is TRBJ1-4; D perhaps matches TRBD1 (5 bases). There are 15 residues in the CDR3. Germline lookup yields CDR1 SGHNT and CDR2 YENEEA. Here the CDR3 DNA reads TGTGCCAGCAGCCAAGCATGGGGGACTAACGAAAAACTGTTTTTT. This encodes CASSQAWGTNEKLFF.

The chain employs TRBV5-1 and TRBJ2-2, with 7 bases that match TRBD1. The CDR3 runs to 14 residues. Germline CDR1 and CDR2: SGHRS and YFSETQ. The trim removed 3 bases at V and 7 bases at J, leaving 6 bases unmatched. The chain's CDR3 is CASSSTGRDGELFF. For the CDR3, the DNA is TGCGCCAGCAGCTCGACAGGGAGAGACGGGGAGCTGTTTTTT.

The rearrangement links TRBV7-7 to TRBJ1-4; D is perhaps TRBD1 (5 bases). V lost 5 bases and J 0 bases, leaving 13 bases between the germline ends. From germline, CDR1 is SSHAT and CDR2 FNYEAQ (reference sequence). CDR3 length: 16 amino acids. The CDR3 here is CASSRVSGSTNEKLFF. For the CDR3, the DNA is TGTGCCAGCAGCCGAGTGTCAGGGTCAACTAATGAAAAACTGTTTTTT. Looking up the rest from reference TRBV7-7 and TRBJ1-4 gives the full variable domain: GAGVSQSPRYKVTKRGQDVTLRCDPISSHATLYWYQQALGQGPEFLTYFNYEAQPDKSGLPSDRFSAERPEGSISTLTIQRTEQRDSAMYRCASSRVSGSTNEKLFFGSGTQLSVL.